One T cell receptor beta chain is described in this entry. Its cognate antigen is unknown. Germline lookup yields CDR1 SGDLS and CDR2 YYNGEE. The CDR3 is made up of 14 amino acids. J gave up 6 bases and V 0 bases, and 5 bases lay outside the gene matches. The source of the sample is a study of cytomegalovirus exposure and HLA in healthy donors. Study outcomes and limitations: Analysis was performed later, and it showed HLA-associated TCR beta chains to be more clonally expanded than equally common others. Exclusion as indistinguishable affected some V segments, including TRBV6-2 and TRBV6-3.

Primers: 60 Vbeta forward and 13 Jbeta reverse. The table came from immunoSEQ multiplex PCR; TCRdb's copy has only in-frame clones and leaves some out. The table lists 150,000 to 200,000 clones, around 74% of them singletons. The sequence was collected from a female donor in good health and CMV-seronegative. Sequenced input: PBMCs. The J gene is TRBJ2-7, the V gene TRBV9; 8 bases are shared with TRBD1. The CDR3: CASSVETGGSEQYF. The CDR3 bases are TGTGCCAGCAGCGTAGAAACAGGGGGAAGCGAGCAGTACTTC.